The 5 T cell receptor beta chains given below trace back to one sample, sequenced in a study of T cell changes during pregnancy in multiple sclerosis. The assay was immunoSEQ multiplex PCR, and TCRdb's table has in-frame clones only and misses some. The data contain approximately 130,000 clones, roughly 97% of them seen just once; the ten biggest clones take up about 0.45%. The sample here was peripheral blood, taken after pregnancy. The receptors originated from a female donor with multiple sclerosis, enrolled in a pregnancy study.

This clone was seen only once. Written as DNA, the CDR3 is TGTGCCAGCAGCCAGGGGGGCCCAGAGACCCAGTACTTC. Its translation: CASSQGGPETQYF. The chain combines TRBV27 with TRBJ2-5; tentatively, D is TRBD1 (7 bases). CDR1 and CDR2 (germline): MNHEY, SMNVEV (reference sequence). V lost 6 bases, J lost 4 bases, and 12 bases lay in between. The CDR3 sequence is 13 residues long.

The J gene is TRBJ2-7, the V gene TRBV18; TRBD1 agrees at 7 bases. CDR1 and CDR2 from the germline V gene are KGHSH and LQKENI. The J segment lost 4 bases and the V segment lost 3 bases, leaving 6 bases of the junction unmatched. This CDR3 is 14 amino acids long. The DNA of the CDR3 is TGTGCCAGCTCACCTGGGACAGTAGGTTACGAGCAGTACTTC. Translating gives CASSPGTVGYEQYF.

CDR3 sequence reads: CASSVATGEVWEQYF. The CDR3 nucleotides are TGTGCCAGCAGCGTAGCAACCGGGGAGGTCTGGGAGCAGTACTTC. V gene TRBV9 combines with J gene TRBJ2-7, with D perhaps TRBD2 (6 bases). This CDR3 comprises 15 residues. The V end lost 0 bases, the J end lost 7 bases, and 17 bases lay between the germline ends. From germline, CDR1 is SGDLS and CDR2 YYNGEE.

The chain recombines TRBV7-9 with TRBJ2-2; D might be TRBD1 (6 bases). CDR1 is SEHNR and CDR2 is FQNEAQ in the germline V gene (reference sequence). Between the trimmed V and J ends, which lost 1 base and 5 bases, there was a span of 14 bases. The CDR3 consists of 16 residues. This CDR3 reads CASSLGTGRMTGELFF. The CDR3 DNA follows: TGTGCCAGCAGCTTAGGAACAGGGAGAATGACCGGGGAGCTGTTTTTT.

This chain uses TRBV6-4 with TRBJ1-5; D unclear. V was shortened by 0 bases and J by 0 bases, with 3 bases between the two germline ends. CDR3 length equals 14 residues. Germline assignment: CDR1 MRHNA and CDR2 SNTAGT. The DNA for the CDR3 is TGTGCCAGCAGTGACTCGGCTAGCAATCAGCCCCAGCATTTT. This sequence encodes CASSDSASNQPQHF.